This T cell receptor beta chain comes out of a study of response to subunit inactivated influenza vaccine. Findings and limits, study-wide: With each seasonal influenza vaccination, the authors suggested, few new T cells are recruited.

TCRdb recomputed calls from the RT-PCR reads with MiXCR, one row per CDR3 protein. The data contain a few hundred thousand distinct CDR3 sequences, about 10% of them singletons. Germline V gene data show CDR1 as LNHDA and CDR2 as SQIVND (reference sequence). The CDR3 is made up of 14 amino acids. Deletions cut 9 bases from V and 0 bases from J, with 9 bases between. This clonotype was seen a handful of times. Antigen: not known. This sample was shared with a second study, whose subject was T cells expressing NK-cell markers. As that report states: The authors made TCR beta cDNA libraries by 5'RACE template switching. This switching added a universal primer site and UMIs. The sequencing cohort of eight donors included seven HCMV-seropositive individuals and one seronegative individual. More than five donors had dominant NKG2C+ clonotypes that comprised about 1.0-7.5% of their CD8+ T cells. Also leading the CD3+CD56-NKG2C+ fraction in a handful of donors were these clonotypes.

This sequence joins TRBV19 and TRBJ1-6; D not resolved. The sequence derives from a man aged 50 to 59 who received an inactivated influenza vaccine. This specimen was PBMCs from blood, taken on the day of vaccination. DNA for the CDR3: TGTGCCAGCCAGAGGTCCTCCTATAATTCACCCCTCCACTTT. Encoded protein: CASQRSSYNSPLHF.